These 14 T cell receptor beta chains were sequenced from one sample in a study of blood T cell repertoires in COVID-19. Profiling relied on immunoSEQ multiplex PCR, and the TCRdb table lists in-frame clones only, not all of them. The sample lists approximately 85,000 clones; 87% were seen once. The material sequenced was peripheral blood. The receptors here all came from a woman aged 45-65 years with active or convalescent COVID-19.

CDR3 coding DNA: TGTGCCAGCAGTTCTAGGACAGCTAACTATGGCTACACCTTC. Translation: CASSSRTANYGYTF. The gene calls are TRBV27 and TRBJ1-2; maybe TRBD1 (6 bases). The CDR3 spans 14 residues. V shed 4 bases and J shed 0 bases, with 9 bases lying between them. Germline loops: CDR1 MNHEY, CDR2 SMNVEV (reference sequence).

The chain combines TRBV6-5 with TRBJ1-3; 7 positions match TRBD1. Trimming took 11 bases from V and 2 from J; bases not matched to a gene: 6. This CDR3 region has 13 residues. The germline V gene encodes CDR1 MNHEY and CDR2 SVGAGI. The CDR3 here is CALRGDPGNTIYF. DNA of the CDR3: TGTGCCCTCAGGGGGGACCCTGGAAACACCATATATTTT.

This clone was picked up one time. CDR3 in amino acids: CASSLEARNEKLFF. DNA for the CDR3: TGCGCCAGCAGCTTGGAAGCGAGGAATGAAAAACTGTTTTTT. The chain joins TRBV5-1 to TRBJ1-4; D is unresolved. Between the trimmed V and J ends, which lost 0 bases and 5 bases, there was a span of 8 bases. Germline lookup yields CDR1 SGHRS and CDR2 YFSETQ. The CDR3 is 14 residues long.

V is TRBV9 and J is TRBJ1-3; D remains ambiguous. This CDR3 has 14 residues. The V end was cut by 0 bases, the J end by 4 bases, with 8 bases between. The germline gives CDR1 SGDLS, CDR2 YYNGEE. In nucleotides, the CDR3 is TGTGCCAGCAGCGTAGGAGCGGTAGGAAACACCATATATTTT. This codes for CASSVGAVGNTIYF. Using reference TRBV9 and TRBJ1-3 for the parts outside the CDR3, the full variable domain is DSGVTQTPKHLITATGQRVTLRCSPRSGDLSVYWYQQSLDQGLQFLIQYYNGEERAKGNILERFSAQQFPDLHSELNLSSLELGDSALYFCASSVGAVGNTIYFGEGSWLTVV.

The rearrangement links TRBV19 to TRBJ1-2, with D perhaps TRBD1 (5 bases). CDR1 is LNHDA and CDR2 is SQIVND in the germline V gene (reference sequence). Trimming removed 3 bases at V and 0 bases at J, with 8 bases between. The CDR3 has 14 residues. The CDR3 DNA reads as TGTGCCAGTAGTATCGACAGAACTAACTATGGCTACACCTTC. Translation: CASSIDRTNYGYTF.

V is TRBV4-2 and J is TRBJ1-2; D call uncertain. Trimming removed 1 base at V and 2 bases at J, with 11 bases between. CDR3 length: 15 residues. Germline CDR1 reads LGHNA; CDR2 reads YNFKEQ. The CDR3 protein is CASSQVAGENYGYTF. CDR3 in DNA: TGTGCCAGCAGCCAAGTTGCGGGAGAGAACTATGGCTACACCTTC.

The V gene is TRBV30, the J gene TRBJ2-7; tentatively, D is TRBD2 (7 bases). CDR3 length: 15 residues. Per germline, CDR1 GTSNPN and CDR2 SVGIG (reference sequence). V was trimmed by 0 bases and J by 1 base, leaving 13 bases between them. The CDR3 reads CAWSVRGAASYEQYF. CDR3 nucleotide sequence: TGTGCCTGGAGTGTACGGGGGGCGGCGTCCTACGAGCAGTACTTC.

The rearrangement joins TRBV30 to TRBJ2-7, with TRBD2 as a possible D gene (5 bases). Germline CDR1 is GTSNPN and CDR2 is SVGIG (reference sequence). CDR3 size: 12 residues. V shed 3 bases and J shed 7 bases, with 13 bases lying between them. CDR3 loop: CAWSGTSGEQYF. The CDR3 DNA reads TGTGCCTGGAGCGGCACCTCGGGGGAGCAGTACTTC. Complete variable domain (other parts from reference TRBV30 and TRBJ2-7): SQTIHQWPATLVQPVGSPLSLECTVEGTSNPNLYWYRQAAGRGLQLLFYSVGIGQISSEVPQNLSASRPQDRQFILSSKKLLLSDSGFYLCAWSGTSGEQYFGPGTRLTVT.

This clone appeared a few times. The genes are TRBV7-9 and TRBJ1-2; D might be TRBD1 (5 bases). Germline CDR1 reads SEHNR; CDR2 reads FQNEAQ (reference sequence). The CDR3 runs 13 residues. Deletions cut 2 bases from V and 7 bases from J, with 11 bases between. In DNA form, the CDR3 reads TGTGCCAGCAGCTTAAGGGGTCCGGTTGGCTACACCTTC. The encoded protein is CASSLRGPVGYTF.

This chain joins TRBV7-2 and TRBJ1-1; TRBD1 might be the D (6 bases). V was trimmed by 2 bases and J by 1 base, leaving 11 bases between them. The CDR3 is made up of 15 amino acids. Germline CDR1 and CDR2: SGHTA and FQGNSA. The CDR3 nucleotides are TGTGCCAGCAGCTTAAACAGGGCCTCGAACACTGAAGCTTTCTTT. This encodes CASSLNRASNTEAFF. The full variable domain, completed using reference TRBV7-2 and TRBJ1-1, is GAGVSQSPSNKVTEKGKDVELRCDPISGHTALYWYRQSLGQGLEFLIYFQGNSAPDKSGLPSDRFSAERTGGSVSTLTIQRTQQEDSAVYLCASSLNRASNTEAFFGQGTRLTVV.

The chain links TRBV5-5 to TRBJ1-5; the match to TRBD1 covers 9 bases. CDR1 and CDR2 (germline): SGHKS, YYEKEE (reference sequence). J lost 2 bases, V lost 4 bases, and 10 bases had no gene match. The CDR3 covers 17 residues. CDR3 protein: CASSVHTGGAGNQPQHF. The CDR3 bases are TGTGCCAGCAGCGTCCACACAGGGGGCGCGGGCAATCAGCCCCAGCATTTT.

This chain links TRBV19 with TRBJ1-1, with D perhaps matching TRBD1 (5 bases). Between the trimmed V and J ends, which lost 5 bases and 5 bases, there was a span of 18 bases. The CDR3 has 15 amino acids. Germline values: CDR1 LNHDA, CDR2 SQIVND (reference sequence). For the CDR3, the DNA is TGTGCCAGTAGTCCGCCCAGGGTAGAATGGACTGAAGCTTTCTTT. Its protein is CASSPPRVEWTEAFF.

The chain recombines TRBV4-3 with TRBJ1-2; D is unresolved. V was shortened by 0 bases and J by 8 bases, with 13 bases between the two germline ends. Germline V gene data show CDR1 as LGHNA and CDR2 as YSLEER. CDR3 length: 14 residues. The CDR3, as DNA: TGCGCCAGCAGCCAAGATAGGAGTTACCGGGGCTACACCTTC. It codes for CASSQDRSYRGYTF.

The count of this clone is one. V gene TRBV29-1 combines with J gene TRBJ1-1; no reliable D call. This CDR3 has 12 residues. V was cut by 3 bases and J by 8 bases, with 13 bases left in between. Germline lookup yields CDR1 SQVTM and CDR2 ANQGSEA. The CDR3 DNA sequence: TGCAGCGTTGACGGCGGGTTGTTGGAAGCTTTCTTT. Its translation: CSVDGGLLEAFF.